This passage covers 28 T cell receptor beta chains from one sample sequenced in a study of blood T cell repertoires in COVID-19. Generated by immunoSEQ multiplex PCR, the TCRdb table keeps only in-frame clones and is missing some. Here the sample spans approximately 250,000 clones, approximately 86% being singletons. The sequenced sample was peripheral blood. All receptors derive from a man aged 25-45 years with active or convalescent COVID-19.

This chain joins TRBV7-2 and TRBJ2-1; 9 nucleotides align to TRBD1. CDR1 SGHTA and CDR2 FQGNSA come from the germline V gene. CDR3 length: 16 residues. Trimming removed 5 bases from V and 5 bases from J; junction bases left unmatched: 10. CDR3 sequence reads: CASSQRQTGGHNEQFF. CDR3 DNA: TGTGCCAGCAGCCAACGTCAAACAGGGGGCCACAATGAGCAGTTCTTC.

V is TRBV9 and J is TRBJ1-1, with D perhaps TRBD1 (6 bases). The CDR3 loop spans 13 amino acids. Germline V gene lookup returns CDR1 SGDLS and CDR2 YYNGEE. V gave up 0 bases and J gave up 8 bases, with 11 bases separating them. CDR3 DNA sequence: TGTGCCAGCAGCGTAGGCGGGGGCGGAGAAGCTTTCTTT. Translating it yields CASSVGGGGEAFF.

This chain uses TRBV19 with TRBJ2-3; 9 bases fit TRBD2. V gave up 1 base and J gave up 5 bases; unmatched junction bases: 4. CDR3 length: 15 amino acids. Germline V CDR1 and CDR2: LNHDA, SQIVND (reference sequence). CDR3 residues: CASSIGGGAVDTQYF. CDR3 nucleotides: TGTGCCAGTAGTATAGGCGGGGGGGCCGTAGATACGCAGTATTTT.

V gene TRBV11-2 combines with J gene TRBJ2-7; D gene ambiguous. V lost 0 bases, J lost 3 bases, and 9 bases lay in between. Germline assignment: CDR1 SGHAT and CDR2 FQNNGV. The length of the CDR3 is 14 residues. CDR3 bases: TGTGCCAGCAGCTTAGATCGCCAGAACTACGAGCAGTACTTC. It is translated as CASSLDRQNYEQYF. Full variable domain (remainder filled in from reference TRBV11-2 and TRBJ2-7): EAGVAQSPRYKIIEKRQSVAFWCNPISGHATLYWYQQILGQGPKLLIQFQNNGVVDDSQLPKDRFSAERLKGVDSTLKIQPAKLEDSAVYLCASSLDRQNYEQYFGPGTRLTVT.

V usage is TRBV5-6 and J usage is TRBJ1-1; 8 nucleotides align to TRBD1. The germline V gene has CDR1 SGHDT and CDR2 YYEEEE. This CDR3 comprises 13 residues. Trimming took 0 bases from V and 6 from J; bases not matched to a gene: 1. For the CDR3, the DNA is TGTGCCAGCAGCTTGGGGGACAGGCCTGAAGCTTTCTTT. It yields the protein CASSLGDRPEAFF.

This rearrangement joins TRBV29-1 to TRBJ2-1, with TRBD1 as a possible D gene (6 bases). The germline V gene has CDR1 SQVTM and CDR2 ANQGSEA. The CDR3 runs to 12 residues. V dropped 8 bases and J dropped 6 bases, with 14 bases sitting between them. The CDR3 nucleotides read TGCAGCCGGTCAGGGGTCGGCAATGAGCAGTTCTTC. This translates into CSRSGVGNEQFF.

This clone turned up a few times. The chain is built from TRBV7-7 and TRBJ2-1; 10 bases line up with TRBD1. V dropped 4 bases and J dropped 2; count of bases not matched to a gene: 8. The CDR3 is 17 residues long. The germline gives CDR1 SSHAT, CDR2 FNYEAQ (reference sequence). Here the CDR3 reads CASSSRTGTGAYNEQFF. The DNA of the CDR3 is TGTGCCAGCAGCTCTAGGACGGGGACAGGGGCCTACAATGAGCAGTTCTTC.

In this sample, this clone turned up a few times. The genes are TRBV6-5 and TRBJ1-2; 10 nucleotides match TRBD1. The germline gives CDR1 MNHEY, CDR2 SVGAGI. V was clipped by 2 bases and J by 8 bases; unmatched bases: 8. CDR3 size: 15 residues. The CDR3 nucleotides are TGTGCCAGCAGTTACGAACGACAGGGGGCCGGCGGCTACACCTTC. It is translated as CASSYERQGAGGYTF.

The rearrangement joins TRBV13 to TRBJ2-5; TRBD2 agrees at 7 bases. The CDR3 is 16 amino acids. CDR1 is PRHDT, CDR2 FYEKMQ, per germline (reference sequence). Unmatched junction bases numbered 9, after V lost 2 bases and J lost 3 bases. CDR3 bases: TGTGCCAGCAGCTTAACAGGCGAGGGGAGGGAAGAGACCCAGTACTTC. Its protein is CASSLTGEGREETQYF. Combining the CDR3 with reference TRBV13 and TRBJ2-5 gives the whole variable domain AAGVIQSPRHLIKEKRETATLKCYPIPRHDTVYWYQQGPGQDPQFLISFYEKMQSDKGSIPDRFSAQQFSDYHSELNMSSLELGDSALYFCASSLTGEGREETQYFGPGTRLLVL.

CDR3 nucleotide sequence: TGTGCCAGCAGCGTTGCCCCACGAGGTGAAGCTTTCTTT. This codes for CASSVAPRGEAFF. This chain uses TRBV9 with TRBJ1-1; no clear D. CDR3 length: 13 amino acids. V dropped 2 bases and J dropped 7 bases, with 12 bases sitting between them. Germline CDR1 SGDLS, CDR2 YYNGEE.

CDR3 region: CASSRGSETYGYTF. The CDR3 coding sequence is TGTGCCAGCAGCCGCGGGAGCGAAACCTATGGCTACACCTTC. The rearrangement links TRBV6-5 to TRBJ1-2; unclear D gene. CDR3 length: 14 amino acids. Germline values: CDR1 MNHEY, CDR2 SVGAGI. The germline V and J ends were trimmed by 6 bases and 4 bases, with 15 bases remaining between them.

The chain joins TRBV5-4 to TRBJ1-1; D ambiguous. The V end lost 4 bases, the J end lost 3 bases, and 7 bases lay between the germline ends. CDR3 size: 12 residues. The V gene's germline CDR1 is SGHNT and CDR2 YYREEE (reference sequence). The CDR3 region has the DNA TGTGCCAGCAGCATCGACTACACTGAAGCTTTCTTT. This translates into CASSIDYTEAFF. Filled out from reference TRBV5-4 and TRBJ1-1, the complete variable domain reads ETGVTQSPTHLIKTRGQQVTLRCSSQSGHNTVSWYQQALGQGPQFIFQYYREEENGRGNFPPRFSGLQFPNYSSELNVNALELDDSALYLCASSIDYTEAFFGQGTRLTVV.

This clone was recorded once. The chain recombines TRBV7-7 with TRBJ2-1; tentative D call: TRBD1 (6 bases). V gave up 4 bases and J gave up 5 bases, with 15 bases separating them. This CDR3 comprises 15 residues. Germline CDR1 is SSHAT and CDR2 is FNYEAQ (reference sequence). The DNA of the CDR3 is TGTGCCAGCAGCTCAGGGGTAGGACGGAACAATGAGCAGTTCTTC. Its protein is CASSSGVGRNNEQFF.

The chain joins TRBV10-1 to TRBJ1-4, with 7 bases matching TRBD1. V lost 1 base, J lost 5 bases, and 4 bases stayed unmatched. Germline CDR1 is WNHNN and CDR2 is SYGVQD (reference sequence). This CDR3 region has 15 residues. The CDR3 coding sequence is TGCGCCAGCAGTGAGTTTACAGGGGCGAATGAAAAACTGTTTTTT. Its translation: CASSEFTGANEKLFF.

CDR3 DNA sequence: TGTGCCAGTAGTATGGCCTCGGAGGGGGAGCAGTACTTC. Protein product: CASSMASEGEQYF. The chain has TRBV19 and TRBJ2-7, with a possible D match to TRBD2 (6 bases). Per germline, CDR1 LNHDA and CDR2 SQIVND (reference sequence). This CDR3 spans 13 amino acids. V was shortened by 3 bases and J by 7 bases, with 13 bases between the two germline ends.

This clone was counted once. The chain couples TRBV15 to TRBJ2-2; tentative D call: TRBD2 (6 bases). Germline values: CDR1 LNHNV, CDR2 YYDKDF (reference sequence). The CDR3 has 14 residues. Trimming stripped 7 bases from V and 5 bases from J, with 14 bases between. CDR3 residues: CATKRERVTGELFF. In DNA, the CDR3 is TGTGCCACCAAGAGGGAGCGGGTAACCGGGGAGCTGTTTTTT.

As concerns this clone: The same CDR3 can be traced to other DNA sequences in this sample. The chain has TRBV19 and TRBJ1-1; TRBD1 agrees at 7 bases. Germline-derived CDR1 and CDR2 are LNHDA and SQIVND (reference sequence). The ends lost 6 bases at V and 3 bases at J; junction bases unmatched: 4. CDR3 length: 13 amino acids. CDR3 bases: TGTGCCAGTAGCAGCACAGGGGACACTGAAGCTTTCTTT. The encoded protein is CASSSTGDTEAFF.

CDR3 nucleotide sequence: TGTGCCAGCAGCTTGGTCAGGGGCTGGGGGAACTATGGCTACACCTTC. Protein sequence: CASSLVRGWGNYGYTF. The V call is TRBV7-9, the J call TRBJ1-2, with D possibly matching TRBD1 (6 bases). The CDR3 extends over 16 amino acids. The germline CDR1 and CDR2 sequences are SEHNR and FQNEAQ (reference sequence). The V and J ends lost 3 bases and 2 bases respectively, with 16 bases between them.

This chain uses TRBV3-1 (or the pseudogene TRBV3-2) with TRBJ1-2, with D uncertain. This CDR3 is 16 amino acids long. Germline values: CDR1 LGHDT, CDR2 YNNKEL (reference sequence). V was cut by 0 bases and J by 4 bases, with 15 bases left in between. CDR3 nucleotide sequence: TGTGCCAGCAGCCAAGAATATATGGTCACTTCCTATGGCTACACCTTC. This gives the protein CASSQEYMVTSYGYTF.

This chain links TRBV7-9 with TRBJ1-1; perhaps TRBD1 as D (5 bases). The germline V gene encodes CDR1 SEHNR and CDR2 FQNEAQ (reference sequence). Trimming took 5 bases from V and 2 from J, leaving 21 bases between them. This CDR3 contains 17 residues. CDR3 coding DNA: TGTGCCAGCAGCACCTGGACACTACCCGGCCCTAACACTGAAGCTTTCTTT. This sequence encodes CASSTWTLPGPNTEAFF.

The chain employs TRBV7-3 and TRBJ2-3, with 14 bases aligning to TRBD2. V shed 5 bases and J 4 bases; nucleotides not matched to a gene: 8. This CDR3 contains 17 residues. Germline lookup yields CDR1 SGHTA and CDR2 FQGTGA. The CDR3 spells CASSPGTSGGGADTQYF. The CDR3 nucleotides read TGTGCCAGCAGCCCCGGGACTAGCGGGGGCGGCGCAGATACGCAGTATTTT.

The V and J genes are TRBV6-5 and TRBJ1-2; tentative D call: TRBD1 (6 bases). This CDR3 is 14 amino acids long. V lost 6 bases and J 6 bases, leaving 17 bases between the germline ends. Germline V gene data show CDR1 as MNHEY and CDR2 as SVGAGI. The CDR3 sequence: CASSYAGEGDGYTF. The CDR3 DNA reads TGTGCCAGCAGCTATGCAGGGGAGGGCGATGGCTACACCTTC.

V usage is TRBV25-1 and J usage is TRBJ2-5; no clear D. This CDR3 region has 13 residues. The ends were cut back, 3 bases at V and 0 bases at J, with 5 bases in the middle. Germline-derived CDR1 and CDR2 are MGHDK and SYGVNS. The CDR3 bases are TGTGCCAGCAGTGAGAGGTACCAAGAGACCCAGTACTTC. It is translated as CASSERYQETQYF. Combining the CDR3 with reference TRBV25-1 and TRBJ2-5 gives the whole variable domain EADIYQTPRYLVIGTGKKITLECSQTMGHDKMYWYQQDPGMELHLIHYSYGVNSTEKGDLSSESTVSRIRTEHFPLTLESARPSHTSQYLCASSERYQETQYFGPGTRLLVL.

The chain combines TRBV4-2 with TRBJ1-6; the D gene is possibly TRBD1 (6 bases). The CDR3 contains 15 residues. In germline, CDR1 is LGHNA, CDR2 YNFKEQ. The V end lost 3 bases, the J end lost 9 bases, and 15 bases lay between the germline ends. The CDR3 DNA sequence: TGTGCCAGCAGCCAGACGCAGACAGGCCCTTCACCCCTCCACTTT. Amino acid sequence: CASSQTQTGPSPLHF.

CDR3 bases: TGTGCCAGCAGTAGGCCGGGTGTGAACACTGAAGCTTTCTTT. It specifies CASSRPGVNTEAFF. The chain recombines TRBV6-5 with TRBJ1-1; D is ambiguous. Germline CDR1 MNHEY, CDR2 SVGAGI. The V end was cut by 5 bases, the J end by 0 bases, with 10 bases between. The CDR3 runs to 14 residues.

The CDR3 nucleotides read TGTGCCAGCAGCCGATCGCCGGCGGGGATAGACAATGAGCAGTTCTTC. It codes for CASSRSPAGIDNEQFF. The chain recombines TRBV6-6 with TRBJ2-1, with a possible D match to TRBD2 (6 bases). V was shortened by 6 bases and J by 5 bases, with 20 bases between the two germline ends. Germline V gene sequence: CDR1 MNHNY, CDR2 SVGAGI (reference sequence). The CDR3 is 16 amino acids.

The J gene is TRBJ2-1, the V gene TRBV3-1 (or the pseudogene TRBV3-2); D is unclear. The germline CDR1 and CDR2 sequences are LGHDT and YNNKEL (reference sequence). This CDR3 is 19 amino acids long. V lost 0 bases to trimming and J lost 0 bases, with 18 bases between them. Here the CDR3 reads CASSQDLPDEVSSYNEQFF. The CDR3 bases are TGTGCCAGCAGCCAAGACTTGCCAGACGAGGTAAGCTCCTACAATGAGCAGTTCTTC.

The CDR3 nucleotides are TGTGCCAGCAGTAGCACTGCAGGGGATCTTCAGCCCCAGCATTTT. Protein: CASSSTAGDLQPQHF. The V call is TRBV6-5, the J call TRBJ1-5; perhaps TRBD1 as D (6 bases). The CDR3 contains 15 residues. Trimming stripped 5 bases from V and 6 bases from J, with 17 bases between. Germline assignment: CDR1 MNHEY and CDR2 SVGAGI.